The entry below gives a single TCR beta chain sequence along with its context. The data originate from a study of shared clonotypes between healthy human individuals. Study-wide context: Every donor yielded three CD4 naive, three CD4 memory, two CD8 naive and one CD8 memory plate.

Only in-frame clones appear in the TCRdb table, and some are missing; sequencing was by immunoSEQ multiplex PCR. Among under 1 million clones listed, over 90% were seen once. This CDR3 is built from 19 residues. The trim removed 8 bases at V and 4 bases at J, leaving 17 bases unmatched. In germline, CDR1 is SEHNR, CDR2 FQNEAQ (reference sequence). Positively selected for CCR7, the CD45RO-negative cells used as naive CD8 cells excluded terminally differentiated effector memory CD45RA+ cells. This TCR came from a man under 40 in good health. What was sequenced was naive CD8+ T cells sorted from blood. The chain has TRBV7-9 and TRBJ2-2; 12 bases are shared with TRBD2. CDR3 in DNA: TGTGCCAGCCTCCTAGGACAGGACATACTAGCGGGAGGCACCGGGGAGCTGTTTTTT. It translates to CASLLGQDILAGGTGELFF.